This TCR beta chain was documented in a study of radiation and T cells in renal cell carcinoma. Across the whole study: Nephrectomy followed 15 Gy stereotactic body radiation by 4 weeks. General study points: Without pretreatment biopsies, baseline tumor clonotype presence was undetermined. Top tumor clonotypes rose in blood 2 weeks post-radiation, then contracted.

This sample's time point: baseline pretreatment blood. As for treatment: 15 Gy SBRT to primary tumor, nephrectomy 4 weeks later. This renal cell carcinoma was of the clear cell type. Points on this clone: The antigen is not known.

CDR3 size: 15 residues. Germline CDR1 reads MNHNS; CDR2 reads SASEGT. Generated by immunoSEQ multiplex PCR, the TCRdb table keeps only in-frame clones and is missing some. Of approximately 110,000 clones in the sample, roughly 80% are singletons; the top ten hold approximately 3%. This sequence originates from a woman aged 55-70 years with renal cell carcinoma. The material was blood, obtained from a patient whose treatment included radiotherapy and nephrectomy. The J gene is TRBJ2-5, the V gene TRBV6-1; D tentatively reads TRBD1 or TRBD2 (5 bases each). The J call may be wrong; the DNA end is better matched by TRBJ2-7. CDR3 sequence: CASSEVGRMSYEQYF. CDR3 nucleotides: TGTGCCAGCAGTGAAGTGGGACGGATGAGCTACGAGCAGTACTTC.